This TCR beta chain appears in the sequencing data of a study of blood T cell repertoires in COVID-19. The wider study: Nucleic acid was either cDNA or gDNA, and it came from T cells, B-cell-depleted T cells, or PBMCs.

In the study's own analysis: Counts of nucleated cells, estimated from reference gene primer amplification, were obtained. Repertoires were generated with immunoSEQ multiplex PCR, while TCRdb's copy carries only in-frame clones and drops some. The V and J calls and clone size are taken from that table; D and trimming were inferred from the DNA. The repertoire holds around 53,000 clones, 84% seen once, with 17% in the top ten. This CDR3 contains 15 residues. With 1 base removed from V and 4 bases from J, the gap between germline ends came to 12 bases. Germline loops: CDR1 SGHVS, CDR2 FNYEAQ. V gene TRBV7-6 combines with J gene TRBJ2-3; D may be TRBD2 (5 bases). The TCR was taken from a man between 70 and 80 years old with active COVID-19. Sample: peripheral blood. The CDR3 DNA is TGTGCCAGCAGCTTAGTCGGGTCGGGGTCAGATACGCAGTATTTT. Residues: CASSLVGSGSDTQYF. The entire variable domain, with the rest obtained from reference TRBV7-6 and TRBJ2-3, is as follows: GAGVSQSPRYKVTKRGQDVALRCDPISGHVSLYWYRQALGQGPEFLTYFNYEAQQDKSGLPNDRFSAERPEGSISTLTIQRTEQRDSAMYRCASSLVGSGSDTQYFGPGTRLTVL.